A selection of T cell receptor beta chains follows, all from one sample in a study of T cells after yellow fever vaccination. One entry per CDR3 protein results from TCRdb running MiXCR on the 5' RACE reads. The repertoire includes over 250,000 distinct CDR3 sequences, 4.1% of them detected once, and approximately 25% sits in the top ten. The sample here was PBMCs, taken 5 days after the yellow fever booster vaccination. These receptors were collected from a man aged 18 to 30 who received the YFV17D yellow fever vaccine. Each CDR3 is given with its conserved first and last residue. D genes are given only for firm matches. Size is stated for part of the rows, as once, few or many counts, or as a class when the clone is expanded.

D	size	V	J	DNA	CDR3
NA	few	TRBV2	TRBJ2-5	TGTGCCAGCAGAGACGTATCTCCTCGGGTGAAAGAGACCCAGTACTTC	CASRDVSPRVKETQYF
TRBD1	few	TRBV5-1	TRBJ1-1	TGCGCCAGCAGCCCAGCCCCAGGGGGCCAAGCTTTCTTT	CASSPAPGGQAFF
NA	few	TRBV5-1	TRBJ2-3	TGCGCCAGCAGCTTCTCTGGGGCGCAAGATACGCAGTATTTT	CASSFSGAQDTQYF
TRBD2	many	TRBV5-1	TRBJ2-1	TGCGCCAGCAGCTTGGGGCTAGGACTAGCGGGGGATGAGCAGTTCTTC	CASSLGLGLAGDEQFF
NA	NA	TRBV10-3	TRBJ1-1	TGTGCCATCAGTGAGTCGGACACTGAAGCTTTCTTT	CAISESDTEAFF
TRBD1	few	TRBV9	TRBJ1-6	TGTGCCAGCGGGGGGGGACAGAAGAATTCACCCCTCCACTTT	CASGGGQKNSPLHF
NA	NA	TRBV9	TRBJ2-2	TGTGCCAGCAGCGTAGGGGACTTGTCGAACACCGGGGAGCTGTTTTTT	CASSVGDLSNTGELFF
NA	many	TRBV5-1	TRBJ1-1	TGCGCCAGCAGCGCGTCGGAGATGAACACTGAAGCTTTCTTT	CASSASEMNTEAFF
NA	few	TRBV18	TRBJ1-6	TGTGCCAGCTCACCCGGCGTTTTAGCTAATTCACCCCTCCACTTT	CASSPGVLANSPLHF
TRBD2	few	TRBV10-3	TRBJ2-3	TGTGCCAGCCAACTAGAGCGGGGGTCTTCAGATACGCAGTATTTT	CASQLERGSSDTQYF
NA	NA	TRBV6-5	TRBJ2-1	TGTGCCAGCAGTTACGGGGTCTACAATGAGCAGTTCTTC	CASSYGVYNEQFF
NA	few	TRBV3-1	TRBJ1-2	TGTGCCAGCAGCCAAGTAGAACCCGCGGGGGGCTACACCTTC	CASSQVEPAGGYTF
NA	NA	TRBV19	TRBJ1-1	TGTGCCAGTAGTATGCGGGTCAGCGGGGAAGCTTTCTTT	CASSMRVSGEAFF
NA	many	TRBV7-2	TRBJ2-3	TGTGCCAGCAGCTTACGCGACCCCAAGGATACGCAGTATTTT	CASSLRDPKDTQYF
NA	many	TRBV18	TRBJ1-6	TGTGCCAGCTCACTCGAGCTTACCGATTCACCCCTCCACTTT	CASSLELTDSPLHF
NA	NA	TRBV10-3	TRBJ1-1	TGTGCCATCAAGGGAACGTCGGGAAGGGATACTGAAGCTTTCTTT	CAIKGTSGRDTEAFF
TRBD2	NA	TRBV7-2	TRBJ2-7	TGTGCCAGCAGCTTTAGCGGGGGGGCCTACGAGCAGTACTTC	CASSFSGGAYEQYF
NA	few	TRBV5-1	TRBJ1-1	TGCGCCAGCAGCCCAGGGAATCCCGCGAACACTGAAGCTTTCTTT	CASSPGNPANTEAFF
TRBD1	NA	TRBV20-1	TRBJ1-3	TGCAGTGCTAGACCAGGGACAGGGGATGACACCATATATTTT	CSARPGTGDDTIYF
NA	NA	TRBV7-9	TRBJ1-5	TGTGCCAGCAGCTGGGACCTTGGACAGCCCCAGCATTTT	CASSWDLGQPQHF
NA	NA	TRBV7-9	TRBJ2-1	TGTGCCAGCAGCACGGGAGCAAGATACAATGAGCAGTTCTTC	CASSTGARYNEQFF
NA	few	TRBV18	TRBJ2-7	TGTGCCAGCTCACCACCGGCGGGGACCTACGAGCAGTACTTC	CASSPPAGTYEQYF
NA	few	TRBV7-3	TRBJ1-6	TGTGCCAGCAGCTTAAACGCAGGGGTTAATTCACCCCTCCACTTT	CASSLNAGVNSPLHF
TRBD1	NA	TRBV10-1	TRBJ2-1	TGCGCCAGCAGTTCCGGGACAGGCCTTTCCAATGAGCAGTTCTTC	CASSSGTGLSNEQFF
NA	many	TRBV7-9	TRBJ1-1	TGTGCCAGCAGCTTAGAACGGCAGAACACTGAAGCTTTCTTT	CASSLERQNTEAFF
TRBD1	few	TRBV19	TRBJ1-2	TGTGCCAGTAGCACAGGGGCCACTACCTATGGCTACACCTTC	CASSTGATTYGYTF
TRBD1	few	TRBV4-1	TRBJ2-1	TGCGCCAGCAGCCAAGATCCCCCCGGGACAGGCTACAATGAGCAGTTCTTC	CASSQDPPGTGYNEQFF
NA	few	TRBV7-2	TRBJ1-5	TGTGCCAGCAGCTTAGATCCCCAGCATTTT	CASSLDPQHF
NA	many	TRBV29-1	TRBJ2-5	TGCAGCGTTGCCGCTGCGGGCGAAGAGACCCAGTACTTC	CSVAAAGEETQYF
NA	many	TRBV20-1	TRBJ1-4	TGCAGCGCACCGATAAGTCTTAATGAAAAACTGTTTTTT	CSAPISLNEKLFF
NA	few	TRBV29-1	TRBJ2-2	TGCAGCGTTCGTACGGTTGCCGGGGAGCTGTTTTTT	CSVRTVAGELFF
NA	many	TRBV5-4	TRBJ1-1	TGTGCCAGCACCGAGCCGGGACATATGAACACTGAAGCTTTCTTT	CASTEPGHMNTEAFF
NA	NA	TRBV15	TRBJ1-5	TGTGCCACCAGCAGCACCGGAACCTGGGAGCCCCAGCATTTT	CATSSTGTWEPQHF
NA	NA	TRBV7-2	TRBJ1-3	TGTGCCAGCAGCTTAGCATCGTTCGGGACCGTGGTATATTTT	CASSLASFGTVVYF
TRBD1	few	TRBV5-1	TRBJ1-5	TGCGCCAGCTCAATAGCGGCCTGGACAGGGGGCGCGGAGGGAAACAATCAGCCCCAGCATTTT	CASSIAAWTGGAEGNNQPQHF
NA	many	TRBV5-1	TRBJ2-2	TGCGCCAGCAGCCCCGAAACCGGGGAGCTGTTTTTT	CASSPETGELFF
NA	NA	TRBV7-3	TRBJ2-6	TGTGCCAGCAGCTTACCCACCTCTGGGGCCAACGTCCTGACTTTC	CASSLPTSGANVLTF
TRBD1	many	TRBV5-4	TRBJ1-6	TGTGCCAGCAGACCGGGGGGACAGGGAAATTCACCCCTCCACTTT	CASRPGGQGNSPLHF
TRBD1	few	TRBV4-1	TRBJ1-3	TGCGCCAGCGGACTCCTCCTGGGACAGGCTGGAAACACCATATATTTT	CASGLLLGQAGNTIYF
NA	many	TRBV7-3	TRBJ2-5	TGTGCCAGCAGTCCTAACCTCCTAGCGAAGGAGACCCAGTACTTC	CASSPNLLAKETQYF
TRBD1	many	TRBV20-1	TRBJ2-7	TGCAGTGCCGGGACAGGGTCCTACGAGCAGTACTTC	CSAGTGSYEQYF
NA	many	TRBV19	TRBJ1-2	TGTGCCAGTAGTAATCCACCGCACTCCTATGACTACACCTTC	CASSNPPHSYDYTF
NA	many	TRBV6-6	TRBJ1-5	TGTGCCAGCACCCCGAGGGCAGGAGATCAGCCCCAGCATTTT	CASTPRAGDQPQHF
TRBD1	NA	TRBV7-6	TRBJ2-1	TGTGCCAGCAGCCCCGGACAGGGGCTTTTAAATGAGCAGTTCTTC	CASSPGQGLLNEQFF